This is a list of T cell receptor beta chains from one sample in a study of T cell responses to AZD1222 COVID-19 vaccine. The method was immunoSEQ multiplex PCR; TCRdb's version includes in-frame clones alone and lacks a portion of them. The sample consists of about 120,000 clones, almost 90% of them appearing once. Sequencing was performed on peripheral blood, taken on day 0 of AZD1222 vaccination. These TCRs come from an adult in good health. Both conserved end residues are part of each CDR3. A D gene is named only where the DNA matches it firmly. Clone size is stated in some rows and not others, as once, few, many or a class when expanded.

v_call	clone_size	d_call	j_call	cdr3_aa	cdr3_nt
TRBV7-6	once	NA	TRBJ2-3	CASSLVTSTDTQYF	TGTGCCAGCAGCTTAGTTACTAGCACAGATACGCAGTATTTT
TRBV2	NA	NA	TRBJ1-3	CASSPVGNTIYF	TGTGCCAGCAGCCCGGTGGGAAACACCATATATTTT
TRBV14	NA	NA	TRBJ1-1	CASSQGRTEAFF	TGTGCCAGCAGCCAGGGACGCACTGAAGCTTTCTTT
TRBV9	NA	TRBD1	TRBJ1-3	CASSVSTGEAGNTIYF	TGTGCCAGCAGCGTGTCGACAGGGGAGGCTGGAAACACCATATATTTT
TRBV5-1	once	NA	TRBJ2-1	CASSAAQGGEQFF	TGCGCCAGCAGCGCTGCACAGGGAGGCGAGCAGTTCTTC
TRBV6-4	NA	NA	TRBJ2-3	CASSVEFSDTQYF	TGTGCCAGCAGTGTTGAATTCTCAGATACGCAGTATTTT
TRBV7-2	NA	TRBD2	TRBJ2-7	CASSAETSGRYEQYF	TGTGCCAGCAGCGCCGAGACTAGCGGGCGGTACGAGCAGTACTTC
TRBV2	NA	TRBD1	TRBJ2-1	CASTPGGGSFLSEQFF	TGTGCCAGCACCCCAGGGGGCGGGTCCTTTTTGAGTGAGCAGTTCTTC
TRBV19	once	NA	TRBJ1-4	CASRYRAEKLFF	TGTGCCAGTAGATACAGGGCTGAAAAACTGTTTTTT
TRBV9	NA	TRBD1	TRBJ1-1	CASSGNRGAGNTEAFF	TGTGCCAGCAGCGGGAACAGGGGCGCTGGGAACACTGAAGCTTTCTTT
TRBV20-1	NA	TRBD1	TRBJ1-2	CSASPGTGLYGYTF	TGCAGTGCTAGTCCCGGGACAGGCCTCTATGGCTACACCTTC
TRBV7-2	NA	NA	TRBJ1-1	CASSFAGAGTEAFF	TGTGCCAGCAGCTTCGCAGGGGCCGGCACTGAAGCTTTCTTT
TRBV29-1	NA	NA	TRBJ1-2	CSVAGNGVYGYTF	TGCAGCGTTGCAGGAAACGGTGTCTATGGCTACACCTTC
TRBV9	NA	NA	TRBJ2-2	CASSGTVDGLNGELFF	TGTGCCAGCAGCGGAACCGTGGACGGACTTAACGGGGAGCTGTTTTTT
TRBV23-1	NA	NA	TRBJ1-6	CARLGARAKISPLHF	TGCGCCAGATTGGGGGCAAGGGCTAAGATCTCACCCCTCCACTTT
TRBV4-3	NA	TRBD2	TRBJ2-7	CASSQDLVLGLAGVYEQYF	TGCGCCAGCAGCCAAGATCTGGTTTTGGGACTAGCGGGAGTTTACGAGCAGTACTTC
TRBV25-1	NA	NA	TRBJ1-5	CASSESSYSGQPQHF	TGTGCCAGCAGTGAATCAAGCTATTCGGGGCAGCCCCAGCATTTT
TRBV11-2	once	NA	TRBJ1-3	CASSPDGYSGNTIYF	TGTGCCAGCAGCCCGGACGGATACTCTGGAAACACCATATATTTT
TRBV7-2	NA	NA	TRBJ2-1	CASSLGLGRGNEQFF	TGTGCCAGCAGCTTGGGGCTTGGTCGGGGAAATGAGCAGTTCTTC
TRBV4-2	NA	TRBD1	TRBJ1-5	CASSQDPGGSGQPQHF	TGTGCCAGCAGCCAAGATCCAGGGGGCAGCGGACAGCCCCAGCATTTT
TRBV20-1	NA	NA	TRBJ2-6	CSASPGHLSSGANVLTF	TGCAGTGCTAGTCCGGGTCACCTAAGCTCTGGGGCCAACGTCCTGACTTTC
TRBV5-1	NA	TRBD2	TRBJ2-1	CASSYGLAGDDNEQFF	TGCGCCAGCAGCTATGGACTAGCGGGGGACGACAATGAGCAGTTCTTC
TRBV20-1	NA	NA	TRBJ2-3	CSAFLTYTQYF	TGCAGTGCCTTCCTAACCTATACGCAGTATTTT
TRBV7-9	NA	NA	TRBJ2-7	CASSARSGQGEQYF	TGTGCCAGCAGCGCTAGGAGCGGCCAGGGCGAGCAGTACTTC